The entry that follows covers one TCR beta chain sequence. This CDR3 spans 14 amino acids. V lost 8 bases and J 1 base, leaving 13 bases between the germline ends. Germline V gene data show CDR1 as SNHLY and CDR2 as FYNNEI. The sample comes from a study of blood T cell repertoires in COVID-19. Study details: COVID-19 samples from acute and convalescent phases originated in the United States, Italy and Spain. PBMCs, B-cell-depleted T cells, or T cells provided the cDNA or gDNA that made up the material.

Original handling: Amplified reference gene primers provided the basis for estimating nucleated cell counts. Using immunoSEQ multiplex PCR, the repertoire was profiled, and TCRdb retains in-frame clones only, with some absent. The DNA gave D and trimming, while V, J and clone size come from that table. Seen here are under 130,000 clones, over 75% observed once, and the top ten hold 4% to 5%. Sequencing was performed on peripheral blood. This TCR derives from a middle-aged man with acute or convalescent COVID-19. The chain couples TRBV2 to TRBJ2-3; D unresolved. The CDR3 spells CASRIGVGTDTQYF. CDR3 nucleotides: TGTGCCAGCCGAATAGGAGTCGGCACAGATACGCAGTATTTT.